What follows is one TCR beta chain and its context. Antigen unknown. This entry comes from a study of T cell therapy after organ transplantation. Study at large: Therapy products were autologous CMV-specific T cells, peptide-expanded for roughly two weeks. Study-wide findings and caveats: CD8 clonality fold change after therapy inversely tracked pretherapy clonality.

Noted time point: 20-29 weeks after completion of therapy. The germline V gene has CDR1 LNHDA and CDR2 SQIVND (reference sequence). The CDR3 is 13 amino acids. V was shortened by 6 bases and J by 8 bases, with 14 bases between the two germline ends. This table comes from immunoSEQ multiplex PCR, and its TCRdb copy is limited to in-frame clones, with some not included. The repertoire holds about 18,000 clones, with 85% as singletons. The sequence was collected from a human patient who had received a solid organ transplant and had CMV disease. Some T cells may have originated in the graft donor. This chain uses TRBV19 with TRBJ2-1; D is perhaps TRBD1 (6 bases). The input for sequencing was CD8+ T cells from blood, taken after autologous CMV-specific T cell therapy. The CDR3 spells CASSGDPGDEQFF. CDR3 sequence (DNA): TGTGCCAGTAGCGGGGATCCAGGGGATGAGCAGTTCTTC.